The clone carrying this T cell receptor (beta chain) was observed a handful of times. Its target is unknown. The entry originates in a study of T cell repertoires in cytomegalovirus infection. Study overall: From public TCR beta signatures came an indication of both CMV infection and matching HLA type.

Trimming removed 2 bases from V and 5 bases from J, with 21 bases in between. This CDR3 spans 17 amino acids. TCRdb re-analysed the reads in MiXCR, keeping a single row per CDR3 protein. The data contain 250,000 to 300,000 distinct CDR3 sequences, 20% to 25% of them singletons. The receptor's source is a human donor in good health (CMV status not recorded). Some clones in this sample may be carry-over from other donors' samples. The rearrangement links TRBV12-3 or TRBV12-4 to TRBJ1-2, with D possibly matching TRBD1 (6 bases). The sample in question was cultured PBMCs, obtained from culture after CMV antigen stimulation. CDR3 in amino acids: CASSLSSGTQNRYGYTF. In DNA form, the CDR3 reads TGTGCCAGCAGTTTAAGTTCGGGGACACAAAATCGGTATGGCTACACCTTC.